This TCR beta chain was captured in a study of human T cells and chemical hapten exposure. TCRdb reprocessed the RACE reads via MiXCR and lists one record per CDR3 protein. The data hold fewer than 200,000 distinct CDR3 sequences, with 20% to 25% observed a single time. The CDR3 loop spans 14 amino acids. CDR1 and CDR2 (germline): KGHSH, LQKENI. With V trimmed by 3 bases and J by 5 bases, 5 bases remained unmatched. Documented time point: patch test 1, 2 weeks after DPC sensitization. Specified treatment: therapeutic diphenylcyclopropenone sensitization with weekly scalp DPC. Sequenced material: whole blood, taken in connection with sensitization to the hapten diphenylcyclopropenone (DPC). The gene calls are TRBV18 and TRBJ2-5; 8 bases agree with TRBD1. This receptor was obtained from a woman aged 45-65 years with alopecia areata. Some clones in this sample may be carry-over from other donors' samples. CDR3 DNA sequence: TGTGCCAGCTCACCCTTAGACAGGGGTGAGACCCAGTACTTC. This gives the protein CASSPLDRGETQYF.